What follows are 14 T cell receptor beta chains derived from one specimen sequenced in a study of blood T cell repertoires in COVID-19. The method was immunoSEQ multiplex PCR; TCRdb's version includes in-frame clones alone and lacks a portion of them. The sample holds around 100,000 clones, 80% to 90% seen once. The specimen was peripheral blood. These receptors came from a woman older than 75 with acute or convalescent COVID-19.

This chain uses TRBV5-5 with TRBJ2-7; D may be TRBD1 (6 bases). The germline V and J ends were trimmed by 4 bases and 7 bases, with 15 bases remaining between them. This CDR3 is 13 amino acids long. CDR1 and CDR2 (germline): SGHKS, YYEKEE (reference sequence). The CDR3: CASSLQGLREQYF. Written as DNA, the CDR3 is TGTGCCAGCAGCCTGCAGGGGTTGAGGGAGCAGTACTTC.

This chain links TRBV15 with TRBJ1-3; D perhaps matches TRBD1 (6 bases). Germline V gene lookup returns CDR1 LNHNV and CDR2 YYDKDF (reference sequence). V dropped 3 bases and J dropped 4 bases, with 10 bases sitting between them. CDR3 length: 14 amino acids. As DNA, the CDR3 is TGTGCCACCAGCAGTGGGGGCTCCGGAAACACCATATATTTT. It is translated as CATSSGGSGNTIYF.

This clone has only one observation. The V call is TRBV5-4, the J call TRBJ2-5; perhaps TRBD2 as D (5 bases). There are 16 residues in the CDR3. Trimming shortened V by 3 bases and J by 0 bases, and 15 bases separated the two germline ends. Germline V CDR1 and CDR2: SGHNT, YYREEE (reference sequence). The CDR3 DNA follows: TGTGCCAGCAGCTCACGTGGCGGGTGGTACCAAGAGACCCAGTACTTC. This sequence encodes CASSSRGGWYQETQYF. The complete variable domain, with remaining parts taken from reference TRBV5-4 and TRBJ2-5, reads ETGVTQSPTHLIKTRGQQVTLRCSSQSGHNTVSWYQQALGQGPQFIFQYYREEENGRGNFPPRFSGLQFPNYSSELNVNALELDDSALYLCASSSRGGWYQETQYFGPGTRLLVL.

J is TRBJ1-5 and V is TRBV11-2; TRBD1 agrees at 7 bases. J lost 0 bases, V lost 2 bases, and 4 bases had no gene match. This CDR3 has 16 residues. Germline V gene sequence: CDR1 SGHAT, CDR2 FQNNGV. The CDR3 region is CASSLRGTDSNQPQHF. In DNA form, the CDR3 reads TGTGCCAGCAGCTTAAGAGGGACAGATAGCAATCAGCCCCAGCATTTT.

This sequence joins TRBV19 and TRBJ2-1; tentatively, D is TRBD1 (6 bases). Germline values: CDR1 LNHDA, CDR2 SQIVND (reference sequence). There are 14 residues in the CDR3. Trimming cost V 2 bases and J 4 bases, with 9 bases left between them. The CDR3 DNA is TGTGCCAGTAGTATAAACAGGGAGTACAATGAGCAGTTCTTC. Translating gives CASSINREYNEQFF.

As DNA, the CDR3 is TGTGCCATCAGGGACAGGGAGAATCAGCCCCAGCATTTT. Encoded protein: CAIRDRENQPQHF. V usage is TRBV10-3 and J usage is TRBJ1-5, with 8 nucleotides matching TRBD1. Germline CDR1 reads ENHRY; CDR2 reads SYGVKD. The length of the CDR3 is 13 residues. The ends lost 6 bases at V and 4 bases at J; junction bases unmatched: 2.

The CDR3 DNA is TGTGCCAGTAGCGCCTCGGACAAGGGAACCTACGAGCAGTACTTC. Its translation: CASSASDKGTYEQYF. The genes are TRBV19 and TRBJ2-7, with D tentatively TRBD1 (5 bases). Germline V gene lookup returns CDR1 LNHDA and CDR2 SQIVND (reference sequence). V was cut by 6 bases and J by 2 bases, with 17 bases left in between. CDR3 length: 15 residues.

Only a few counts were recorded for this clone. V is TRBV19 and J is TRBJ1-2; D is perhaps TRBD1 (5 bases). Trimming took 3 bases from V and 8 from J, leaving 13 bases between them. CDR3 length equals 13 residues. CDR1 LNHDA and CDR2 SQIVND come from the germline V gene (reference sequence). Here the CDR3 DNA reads TGTGCCAGTAGTATCGACAGCCTCTACGGCTACACCTTC. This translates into CASSIDSLYGYTF. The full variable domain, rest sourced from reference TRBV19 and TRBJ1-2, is DGGITQSPKYLFRKEGQNVTLSCEQNLNHDAMYWYRQDPGQGLRLIYYSQIVNDFQKGDIAEGYSVSREKKESFPLTVTSAQKNPTAFYLCASSIDSLYGYTFGSGTRLTVV.

CDR3 region: CASSLGSPLGGNTIYF. The DNA for the CDR3 is TGTGCCAGCAGCTTAGGTTCTCCGCTCGGGGGAAACACCATATATTTT. The rearrangement links TRBV7-9 to TRBJ1-3; D remains unclear. The V gene's germline CDR1 is SEHNR and CDR2 FQNEAQ (reference sequence). Trimming removed 1 base at V and 4 bases at J, with 14 bases between. This CDR3 is built from 16 residues.

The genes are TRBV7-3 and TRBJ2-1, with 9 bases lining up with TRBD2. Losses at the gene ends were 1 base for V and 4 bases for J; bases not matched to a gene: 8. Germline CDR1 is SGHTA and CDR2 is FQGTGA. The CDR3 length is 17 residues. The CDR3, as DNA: TGTGCCAGCAGCTTAAGTTTGCGGGGGGGCCGGTACAATGAGCAGTTCTTC. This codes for CASSLSLRGGRYNEQFF.

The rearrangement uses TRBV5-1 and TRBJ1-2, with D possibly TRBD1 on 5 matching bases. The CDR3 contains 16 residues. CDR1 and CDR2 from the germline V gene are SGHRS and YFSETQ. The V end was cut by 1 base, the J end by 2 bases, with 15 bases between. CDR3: CASSLSAGDLNYGYTF. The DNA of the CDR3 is TGCGCCAGCAGCTTGTCTGCGGGGGACTTAAACTATGGCTACACCTTC.

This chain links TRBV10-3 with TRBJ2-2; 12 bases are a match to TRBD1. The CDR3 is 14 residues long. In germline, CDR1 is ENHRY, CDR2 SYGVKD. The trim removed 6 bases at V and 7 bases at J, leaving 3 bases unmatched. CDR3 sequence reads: CAIRGQGAVGELFF. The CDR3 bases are TGTGCCATCAGGGGACAGGGGGCGGTCGGGGAGCTGTTTTTT.

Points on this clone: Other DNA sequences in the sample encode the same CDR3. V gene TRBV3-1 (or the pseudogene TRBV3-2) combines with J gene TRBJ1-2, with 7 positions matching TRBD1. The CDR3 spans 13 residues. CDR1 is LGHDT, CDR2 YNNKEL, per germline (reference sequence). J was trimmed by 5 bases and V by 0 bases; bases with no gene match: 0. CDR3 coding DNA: TGTGCCAGCAGCCAAGACAGGGGGTATGGCTACACCTTC. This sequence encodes CASSQDRGYGYTF.

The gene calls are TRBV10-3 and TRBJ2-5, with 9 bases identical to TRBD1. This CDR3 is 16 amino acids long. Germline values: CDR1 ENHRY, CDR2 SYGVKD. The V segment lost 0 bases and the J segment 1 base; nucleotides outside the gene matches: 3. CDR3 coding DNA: TGTGCCATCAGTGAGTCCTGGGACAGGGTCCAAGAGACCCAGTACTTC. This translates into CAISESWDRVQETQYF.